These 21 T cell receptor beta chains originate from one sample sequenced in a study of blood T cell repertoires in COVID-19. The protocol was immunoSEQ multiplex PCR, while the TCRdb copy is restricted to in-frame clones and leaves out a portion. The sample records about 55,000 clones, around 86% being singletons. Source material: peripheral blood. Receptors were obtained from a human donor in a cohort sampled during active COVID-19.

The CDR3 loop reads CASSFRGGTGRLLNTEAFF. In DNA form, the CDR3 reads TGTGCCAGCAGTTTCCGGGGGGGGACCGGGAGACTCCTGAACACTGAAGCTTTCTTT. The genes are TRBV28 and TRBJ1-1, with a weak D call TRBD1 (5 bases). This CDR3 has 19 residues. The germline gives CDR1 MDHEN, CDR2 SYDVKM. V was shortened by 3 bases and J by 0 bases, with 23 bases between the two germline ends.

This clone was recorded a few times. The chain links TRBV6-5 to TRBJ2-5, with TRBD1 matching 7 bases. Trimming took 4 bases from V and 1 from J; bases not matched to a gene: 0. CDR1 is MNHEY and CDR2 is SVGAGI in the germline V gene. The CDR3 is made up of 13 amino acids. CDR3 DNA: TGTGCCAGCAGTTGGGACAGCCAAGAGACCCAGTACTTC. It translates to CASSWDSQETQYF.

This chain connects TRBV7-2 to TRBJ2-3; possible D gene TRBD2, 6 bases. CDR3 size: 16 residues. Germline CDR1 is SGHTA and CDR2 is FQGNSA. Trimming stripped 5 bases from V and 3 bases from J, with 18 bases between. The DNA of the CDR3 is TGTGCCAGCAGCCAAAAGGGCGGGAAAGGGACAGATACGCAGTATTTT. Translating it yields CASSQKGGKGTDTQYF.

There are a few counts of this clone. The rearrangement links TRBV2 to TRBJ2-1, with a possible D match to TRBD1 (5 bases). CDR1 SNHLY and CDR2 FYNNEI come from the germline V gene. The V end was cut by 2 bases, the J end by 10 bases, with 9 bases between. This CDR3 has 12 residues. Here the CDR3 reads CASSEQTEEQFF. The CDR3 DNA follows: TGTGCCAGCAGTGAACAGACAGAGGAGCAGTTCTTC.

This clone was seen more than once but under ten times. In DNA form, the CDR3 reads TGTGCCAGCAGCTTGGTGGGGCGGGAGGGCCAGGATGAGCAGTTCTTC. This gives the protein CASSLVGREGQDEQFF. The chain combines TRBV5-8 with TRBJ2-1; 9 bases fit TRBD2. The ends lost 0 bases at V and 8 bases at J; junction bases unmatched: 9. Germline CDR1 reads SGHTS; CDR2 reads YDEGEE. CDR3 length: 16 residues.

This sequence joins TRBV2 and TRBJ2-5, with a possible D match to TRBD2 (6 bases). The CDR3 covers 15 residues. CDR1 and CDR2 from the germline V gene are SNHLY and FYNNEI. The V end lost 3 bases, the J end lost 1 base, and 12 bases lay between the germline ends. CDR3 residues: CASSDLAGTQETQYF. Here the CDR3 DNA reads TGTGCCAGCAGTGATTTGGCGGGGACCCAAGAGACCCAGTACTTC.

The chain carries TRBV9 and TRBJ2-1; 8 bases map to TRBD2. Trimming at V came to 4 bases and at J to 2 bases, leaving 5 bases not matched to a gene. The germline V gene has CDR1 SGDLS and CDR2 YYNGEE. CDR3 size: 15 residues. The CDR3 here is CASSSLAEPYNEQFF. DNA for the CDR3: TGTGCCAGCAGCTCACTAGCGGAGCCCTACAATGAGCAGTTCTTC.

The chain's CDR3 is CASRTGGTDTQYF. The CDR3 DNA sequence: TGTGCCAGCAGGACAGGGGGCACAGATACGCAGTATTTT. The chain combines TRBV28 with TRBJ2-3; 8 bases line up with TRBD1. Germline lookup yields CDR1 MDHEN and CDR2 SYDVKM. V was clipped by 6 bases and J by 1 base; unmatched bases: 0. The CDR3 extends over 13 amino acids.

The J gene is TRBJ2-7, the V gene TRBV5-1; the match to TRBD1 covers 7 bases. CDR1 is SGHRS and CDR2 is YFSETQ in the germline V gene. This CDR3 contains 12 residues. The ends lost 4 bases at V and 4 bases at J; junction bases unmatched: 2. The CDR3 here is CASSRTGYEQYF. For the CDR3, the DNA is TGCGCCAGCAGCCGGACAGGATACGAGCAGTACTTC.

The chain is built from TRBV14 and TRBJ1-2, with 9 bases identical to TRBD1. CDR3 length: 15 residues. V lost 5 bases and J lost 8; bases outside the gene matches: 12. Germline lookup yields CDR1 SGHDN and CDR2 FVKESK. CDR3 DNA sequence: TGTGCCAGCAGCTCTATCACAGGGGGCAGGGGCGGCTACACCTTC. Residues: CASSSITGGRGGYTF.

This clone occurred once. Written as DNA, the CDR3 is TGTGCCAGCGGGGAGTCAACTAATGAAAAACTGTTTTTT. The encoded protein is CASGESTNEKLFF. V gene TRBV27 combines with J gene TRBJ1-4; the D is unclear. The germline V and J ends were trimmed by 8 bases and 0 bases, with 7 bases remaining between them. CDR3 length: 13 residues. Germline CDR1 reads MNHEY; CDR2 reads SMNVEV (reference sequence).

The chain joins TRBV28 to TRBJ1-1, with 8 nucleotides matching TRBD1. The CDR3 has 15 residues. Germline V CDR1 and CDR2: MDHEN, SYDVKM. V gave up 2 bases and J gave up 4 bases; unmatched junction bases: 6. DNA of the CDR3: TGTGCCAGCAGTTTAGAGACAGGGGTTGGCACTGAAGCTTTCTTT. It codes for CASSLETGVGTEAFF. Supplemented by reference TRBV28 and TRBJ1-1, the full variable domain reads DVKVTQSSRYLVKRTGEKVFLECVQDMDHENMFWYRQDPGLGLRLIYFSYDVKMKEKGDIPEGYSVSREKKERFSLILESASTNQTSMYLCASSLETGVGTEAFFGQGTRLTVV.

This chain links TRBV10-2 with TRBJ2-2, with D unresolved. Trimming stripped 5 bases from V and 0 bases from J, with 4 bases between. The CDR3 spans 13 residues. Germline V gives CDR1 WSHSY, CDR2 SAAADI. The CDR3 here is CASSLANTGELFF. The CDR3 bases are TGCGCCAGCAGTTTAGCGAACACCGGGGAGCTGTTTTTT.

The rearrangement uses TRBV28 and TRBJ2-1; D not certain. Germline values: CDR1 MDHEN, CDR2 SYDVKM. The CDR3 sequence is 11 residues long. Trimming cost V 4 bases and J 7 bases, with 5 bases left between them. The CDR3 DNA is TGTGCCAGCAGTTGGGCGAATGAGCAGTTCTTC. Amino acid sequence: CASSWANEQFF.

The rearrangement joins TRBV6-5 to TRBJ1-5; D unclear. V lost 2 bases and J 2 bases, leaving 7 bases between the germline ends. The length of the CDR3 is 14 residues. Germline assignment: CDR1 MNHEY and CDR2 SVGAGI. CDR3 sequence (DNA): TGTGCCAGCAGTTACACTTATGGCAATCAGCCCCAGCATTTT. This translates into CASSYTYGNQPQHF.

CDR3 in DNA: TGCGCCAGCAGCCCCCTCGGTAGCGGGAGCTTGGGGACCGGGGAGCTGTTTTTT. It yields the protein CASSPLGSGSLGTGELFF. This chain uses TRBV5-1 with TRBJ2-2; 9 nucleotides align to TRBD2. V was clipped by 4 bases and J by 5 bases; unmatched bases: 15. This CDR3 has 18 amino acids. Germline V gives CDR1 SGHRS, CDR2 YFSETQ. The full variable domain, completed using reference TRBV5-1 and TRBJ2-2, is KAGVTQTPRYLIKTRGQQVTLSCSPISGHRSVSWYQQTPGQGLQFLFEYFSETQRNKGNFPGRFSGRQFSNSRSEMNVSTLELGDSALYLCASSPLGSGSLGTGELFFGEGSRLTVL.

The rearrangement links TRBV18 to TRBJ2-2; 11 nucleotides align to TRBD2. Germline V CDR1 and CDR2: KGHSH, LQKENI. This CDR3 region has 16 residues. The junction had 2 bases not matched to a gene; V was cut back by 3 bases and J by 2 bases. The CDR3, as DNA: TGTGCCAGCTCACCCCGACTAGCGGGAAACACCGGGGAGCTGTTTTTT. Its translation is CASSPRLAGNTGELFF.

The rearrangement joins TRBV7-2 to TRBJ2-5; tentative D call: TRBD2 (5 bases). This CDR3 has 14 residues. The V gene's germline CDR1 is SGHTA and CDR2 FQGNSA. V was cut by 6 bases and J by 1 base, with 12 bases left in between. DNA for the CDR3: TGTGCCAGCAGTATGCGGGCGTCCCAAGAGACCCAGTACTTC. Translated, it gives CASSMRASQETQYF.

V is TRBV6-2 or TRBV6-3 and J is TRBJ2-1; 11 nucleotides match TRBD2. The germline V gene has CDR1 MNHEY and CDR2 SVGEGT. CDR3 length equals 17 residues. V dropped 2 bases and J dropped 6; count of bases not matched to a gene: 9. The CDR3 DNA reads TGTGCCAGCAGTTACCCCACTAGCGGGAGCGCCGGCAATGAGCAGTTCTTC. This gives the protein CASSYPTSGSAGNEQFF.

V is TRBV9 and J is TRBJ1-6; the D gene is possibly TRBD1 (5 bases). CDR3 length: 16 residues. CDR1 is SGDLS and CDR2 is YYNGEE in the germline V gene. V dropped 0 bases and J dropped 7 bases, with 14 bases sitting between them. CDR3 sequence: CASSVGVGVENSPLHF. The CDR3 DNA reads TGTGCCAGCAGCGTAGGGGTAGGGGTCGAAAATTCACCCCTCCACTTT.

The chain recombines TRBV3-1 (or the pseudogene TRBV3-2) with TRBJ1-1, with D unclear. Germline lookup yields CDR1 LGHDT and CDR2 YNNKEL (reference sequence). This CDR3 comprises 15 residues. V was trimmed by 1 base and J by 4 bases, leaving 13 bases between them. CDR3: CASSQVRVGGTEAFF. For the CDR3, the DNA is TGTGCCAGCAGCCAAGTGAGGGTGGGCGGCACTGAAGCTTTCTTT.